This is a list of T cell receptor beta chains from one sample in a study of untreated major depressive disorder. Assay used: immunoSEQ multiplex PCR; TCRdb lists only in-frame clones, some missing. This table has about 20,000 clones, about 87% appearing once. Sequencing was done on a sample of CD4+ T cells from PBMCs. These receptors all stem from a woman under 40 in good health. CDR3s include the opening cysteine and the closing phenylalanine or tryptophan. The D gene is left open where the match is weak. The listing skips clone size in some rows; elsewhere it reads once, few, many or a size class.

>NA|TRBJ2-7|NA|TRBV6-5
CASSYSGGISYEQYF
TGTGCCAGCAGTTACTCAGGAGGGATCTCCTACGAGCAGTACTTC
>NA|TRBJ1-5|NA|TRBV13
CASSFQKDQPQHF
TGTGCCAGCAGCTTCCAGAAAGATCAGCCCCAGCATTTT
>NA|TRBJ1-2|NA|TRBV6-1
CASSERDYGYTF
TGTGCCAGCAGTGAAAGAGACTATGGCTACACCTTC
>NA|TRBJ2-4|NA|TRBV5-1
CASSPLTTPENIQYF
TGCGCCAGCAGCCCCCTCACCACCCCTGAAAACATTCAGTACTTC
>TRBD2|TRBJ2-3|NA|TRBV29-1
CSVATSGIGDTQYF
TGCAGCGTCGCTACTAGCGGGATTGGAGATACGCAGTATTTT
>NA|TRBJ2-3|NA|TRBV7-2
CASSPRASSWDTQYF
TGTGCCAGCAGCCCAAGGGCTAGTAGCTGGGATACGCAGTATTTT
>NA|TRBJ1-1|NA|TRBV9
CASSFLGGWNTEAFF
TGTGCCAGCAGCTTCCTCGGGGGCTGGAACACTGAAGCTTTCTTT
>NA|TRBJ1-6|NA|TRBV5-5
CASIRGANSPLHF
TGTGCCAGCATCCGGGGGGCAAATTCACCCCTCCACTTT
>NA|TRBJ1-1|NA|TRBV5-5
CASSLTPTGNTEAFF
TGTGCCAGCAGCTTAACCCCGACAGGGAACACTGAAGCTTTCTTT
>TRBD1|TRBJ2-3|NA|TRBV5-1
CASSSQGTDTQYF
TGCGCCAGCAGCTCACAGGGGACAGATACGCAGTATTTT
>NA|TRBJ2-5|NA|TRBV5-4
CASSLNRGQETQYF
TGTGCCAGCAGCTTGAACCGGGGGCAAGAGACCCAGTACTTC
>TRBD2|TRBJ2-3|NA|TRBV10-2
CASRPTSGPDTQYF
TGCGCCAGCAGACCCACTAGCGGCCCAGATACGCAGTATTTT
>NA|TRBJ1-1|NA|TRBV29-1
CSVGDVMNTEAFF
TGCAGCGTGGGAGACGTAATGAACACTGAAGCTTTCTTT
>NA|TRBJ2-7|few|TRBV7-2
CASSHGSYEQYF
TGTGCCAGCAGCCACGGGTCCTACGAGCAGTACTTC
>NA|TRBJ2-2|NA|TRBV28
CASSIQGSGELFF
TGTGCCAGCAGTATCCAGGGTTCCGGGGAGCTGTTTTTT
>TRBD2|TRBJ2-7|NA|TRBV7-6
CASSLDGGVFYEQYF
TGTGCCAGCAGCTTAGACGGGGGGGTCTTCTACGAGCAGTACTTC
>NA|TRBJ1-1|NA|TRBV5-6
CASTRRANTEAFF
TGTGCTAGCACTCGCAGGGCCAACACTGAAGCTTTCTTT
>TRBD1|TRBJ1-1|few|TRBV19
CASSIEGGTTEAFF
TGTGCCAGTAGTATAGAAGGGGGCACGACTGAAGCTTTCTTT
>TRBD1|TRBJ1-5|NA|TRBV4-1
CASSQGVDREVQPQHF
TGCGCCAGCAGCCAAGGGGTGGACAGGGAGGTCCAGCCCCAGCATTTT
>TRBD1|TRBJ1-2|NA|TRBV28
CASSREQGAWGYTF
TGTGCCAGCAGCCGAGAACAGGGGGCGTGGGGCTACACCTTC
>TRBD2|TRBJ2-1|NA|TRBV4-2
CASSQVSGGGGNEQFF
TGTGCCAGCAGCCAAGTTAGCGGGGGGGGTGGCAATGAGCAGTTCTTC
>TRBD1|TRBJ2-5|once|TRBV7-9
CASSSGGLQETQYF
TGTGCCAGCAGCTCAGGGGGCTTACAAGAGACCCAGTACTTC
>TRBD1|TRBJ1-1|NA|TRBV6-5
CASTPGQGTEAFF
TGTGCCAGCACCCCTGGACAGGGAACTGAAGCTTTCTTT
>TRBD1|TRBJ1-2|once|TRBV7-2
CASSLEDRGGYGYTF
TGTGCCAGCAGCTTAGAGGACAGGGGTGGCTATGGCTACACCTTC
>NA|TRBJ1-5|NA|TRBV28
CASSPGLVNQPQHF
TGTGCCAGCAGTCCAGGGCTGGTCAATCAGCCCCAGCATTTT
>TRBD1|TRBJ1-2|NA|TRBV5-4
CASSLGSGGIYGYTF
TGTGCCAGCAGCTTGGGCTCAGGGGGAATTTATGGCTACACCTTC
>TRBD1|TRBJ2-2|NA|TRBV5-1
CASSYRDRATGELFF
TGCGCCAGCAGCTACCGGGACAGGGCGACCGGGGAGCTGTTTTTT
>NA|TRBJ1-1|NA|TRBV5-6
CASSLNPVNTEAFF
TGTGCCAGCAGCTTGAATCCCGTTAACACTGAAGCTTTCTTT
>TRBD1|TRBJ1-5|NA|TRBV10-3
CAISERGQSNQPQHF
TGTGCCATCAGTGAAAGGGGACAGAGCAATCAGCCCCAGCATTTT
>TRBD1|TRBJ2-7|NA|TRBV7-2
CASSYQGAREQYF
TGTGCCAGCAGCTACCAGGGGGCGCGAGAGCAGTACTTC
>NA|TRBJ1-6|NA|TRBV19
CASSIAGVGSPLHF
TGTGCCAGTAGTATCGCGGGTGTTGGTTCACCCCTCCACTTT
>NA|TRBJ2-6|NA|TRBV28
CASSPGTGFFSGAANVLTF
TGTGCCAGCAGTCCCGGGACGGGGTTTTTCTCTGGGGCGGCCAACGTCCTGACTTTC
>NA|TRBJ1-2|NA|TRBV7-2
CASSLAADSYGYTF
TGTGCCAGCAGCTTAGCAGCTGACAGCTATGGCTACACCTTC
>NA|TRBJ1-3|NA|TRBV18
CASSPNPQQGNTIYF
TGTGCCAGCTCACCAAACCCCCAACAAGGAAACACCATATATTTT
>NA|TRBJ2-3|NA|TRBV7-3
CASSPQGGLTDTQYF
TGTGCCAGCAGCCCCCAGGGGGGACTCACAGATACGCAGTATTTT
>NA|TRBJ2-5|NA|TRBV5-4
CASNRAPGQETQYF
TGTGCCAGCAACCGAGCTCCGGGCCAAGAGACCCAGTACTTC
>NA|TRBJ1-2|few|TRBV19
CASSTPGLQIGYTF
TGTGCCAGTAGTACCCCGGGCCTCCAGATTGGCTACACCTTC
>NA|TRBJ2-3|NA|TRBV7-9
CASSLSSSTDTQYF
TGTGCCAGCAGCTTATCCAGTTCCACAGATACGCAGTATTTT
>NA|TRBJ1-1|NA|TRBV4-1
CASSQEDGNTEAFF
TGCGCCAGCAGCCAAGAGGACGGGAACACTGAAGCTTTCTTT
>TRBD1|TRBJ1-2|NA|TRBV10-3
CAISVGQGDRYGYTF
TGTGCCATCAGTGTCGGGCAGGGGGATCGGTATGGCTACACCTTC
>NA|TRBJ2-3|NA|TRBV11-2
CASSLDRGADTQYF
TGTGCCAGCAGCTTAGACAGGGGTGCAGATACGCAGTATTTT
>TRBD1|TRBJ1-2|NA|TRBV2
CASSNDRGRGGSF
TGTGCCAGCAGCAACGACAGGGGGCGCGGTGGCTCCTTC
>NA|TRBJ1-5|NA|TRBV4-2
CASSQDRLNQPQHF
TGTGCCAGCAGCCAAGACCGCCTCAATCAGCCCCAGCATTTT
>NA|TRBJ1-2|NA|TRBV5-1
CASSWEPPARERGGYTF
TGCGCCAGCAGCTGGGAACCTCCGGCCAGGGAAAGAGGTGGCTACACCTTC
>NA|TRBJ1-1|NA|TRBV7-8
CASSHWGLSVNTEAFF
TGTGCCAGCAGCCACTGGGGCTTGAGCGTGAACACTGAAGCTTTCTTT
>TRBD2|TRBJ2-7|NA|TRBV7-7
CASSLEAGGEQYF
TGTGCTAGCAGCTTAGAGGCGGGGGGCGAGCAGTACTTC
>NA|TRBJ1-5|NA|TRBV10-1
CASSEGLNSNQPQHF
TGCGCCAGCAGTGAAGGACTGAACTCCAATCAGCCCCAGCATTTT
>TRBD1|TRBJ2-7|NA|TRBV18
CASAGQGYEQYF
TGTGCCAGCGCGGGACAGGGCTACGAGCAGTACTTC
>TRBD1|TRBJ2-7|NA|TRBV4-2
CASSQAGTGYEQYF
TGTGCCAGCAGCCAAGCCGGGACAGGGTACGAGCAGTACTTC
>NA|TRBJ1-2|NA|TRBV2
CASSYRRDIGYTF
TGTGCCAGCAGCTACCGACGAGACATTGGCTACACCTTC
>NA|TRBJ2-3|once|TRBV19
CASSTQGNTDTQYF
TGTGCCAGTAGTACTCAGGGGAACACAGATACGCAGTATTTT
>NA|TRBJ1-3|few|TRBV5-6
CASSSRVGGNTIYF
TGTGCCAGCAGCTCCAGGGTCGGTGGAAACACCATATATTTT
>NA|TRBJ2-5|NA|TRBV2
CASSYLSGSETQYF
TGTGCCAGCAGTTACCTTAGTGGCTCAGAGACCCAGTACTTC
>NA|TRBJ1-5|NA|TRBV2
CASSEVGTIHSNQPQHF
TGTGCCAGCAGTGAAGTGGGGACAATCCATAGCAATCAGCCCCAGCATTTT
>TRBD1|TRBJ2-1|once|TRBV14
CASSQGGQILNEQFF
TGTGCCAGCAGCCAAGGGGGACAGATCCTTAATGAGCAGTTCTTC